Presented here are 24 T cell receptor beta chains from one specimen sequenced in a study of monozygotic twins with inflammatory bowel disease. Reanalyzing the 5' RACE reads, TCRdb keeps one entry per CDR3 protein, without DNA. The sample table sets out roughly 200,000 distinct CDR3 sequences. The sequencing input was blood. The receptors were sampled from a human donor with ulcerative colitis or Crohn's disease, or a healthy co-twin of an affected twin (not recorded which).

V is TRBV4-3 and J is TRBJ2-7; TCRdb's D call, TRBD2, is unchecked because there is no DNA. Germline values: CDR1 LGHNA, CDR2 YSLEER. The CDR3 is 15 residues long. CDR3 loop: CASSQDRGRLYEQYF.

This sequence joins TRBV19 and TRBJ2-2. The length of the CDR3 is 16 residues. Germline V gives CDR1 LNHDA, CDR2 SQIVND (reference sequence). The CDR3 sequence is CASSPNPPLITGELFF. The full variable domain, its missing parts supplied by reference TRBV19 and TRBJ2-2, is DGGITQSPKYLFRKEGQNVTLSCEQNLNHDAMYWYRQDPGQGLRLIYYSQIVNDFQKGDIAEGYSVSREKKESFPLTVTSAQKNPTAFYLCASSPNPPLITGELFFGEGSRLTVL.

The chain links TRBV5-1 to TRBJ2-7. Per the germline V gene, CDR1 is SGHRS and CDR2 is YFSETQ. The CDR3 runs to 12 residues. Here the CDR3 reads CASSLVQDEQYF.

The gene calls are TRBV12-3 or TRBV12-4 and TRBJ1-1; TCRdb picks TRBD1, but there is no DNA to check that call. The CDR3 loop spans 14 amino acids. The CDR3 protein is CASTVTVTNTEAFF.

CDR3 in amino acids: CASSLVGNGGEQYF. This chain uses TRBV5-1 with TRBJ2-7; TCRdb proposes TRBD1, but this gene call is untestable without DNA. The CDR3 runs to 14 residues. Germline CDR1 SGHRS, CDR2 YFSETQ. The full variable domain, completed using reference TRBV5-1 and TRBJ2-7, is KAGVTQTPRYLIKTRGQQVTLSCSPISGHRSVSWYQQTPGQGLQFLFEYFSETQRNKGNFPGRFSGRQFSNSRSEMNVSTLELGDSALYLCASSLVGNGGEQYFGPGTRLTVT.

This chain connects TRBV7-9 to TRBJ1-1. Germline V lookup: CDR1 SEHNR, CDR2 FQNEAQ (reference sequence). This CDR3 has 13 amino acids. CDR3: CASSLQVNTEAFF.

The chain couples TRBV30 to TRBJ2-7; TCRdb's D call, TRBD2, is unchecked because there is no DNA. The CDR3 totals 15 residues. CDR1 and CDR2 from the germline V gene are GTSNPN and SVGIG (reference sequence). CDR3 in amino acids: CAWRQGLAISYEQYF.

The chain recombines TRBV20-1 with TRBJ2-7; TCRdb designates TRBD1, a call that cannot be tested without DNA. CDR1 is DFQATT and CDR2 is SNEGSKA in the germline V gene (reference sequence). There are 17 residues in the CDR3. The CDR3 sequence is CSARDLIGQGTFYEQYF.

The chain is built from TRBV7-8 and TRBJ2-3; TCRdb designates TRBD1, a call that cannot be tested without DNA. The CDR3 extends over 16 amino acids. Germline values: CDR1 SGHVS, CDR2 FQNEAQ. The CDR3 loop reads CASSLAREIGPVGQYF. The whole variable domain, remainder taken from reference TRBV7-8 and TRBJ2-3, is GAGVSQSPRYKVAKRGQDVALRCDPISGHVSLFWYQQALGQGPEFLTYFQNEAQLDKSGLPSDRFFAERPEGSVSTLKIQRTQQEDSAVYLCASSLAREIGPVGQYFGPGTRLTVL.

The V gene is TRBV6-1, the J gene TRBJ1-1; the D call of TRBD1 rests on TCRdb alone, since no DNA is present to check it. Germline CDR1 reads MNHNS; CDR2 reads SASEGT. The CDR3 has 14 residues. The CDR3 sequence: CASSRDPSTPEAFF.

V usage is TRBV9 and J usage is TRBJ2-7; TCRdb indicates TRBD1, and absent DNA this call remains unverified. In germline, CDR1 is SGDLS, CDR2 YYNGEE. The CDR3 sequence is 14 residues long. The CDR3 spells CASSPGQVPYEQYF.

This chain uses TRBV4-1 with TRBJ1-2; TCRdb picks TRBD1, but there is no DNA to check that call. Germline CDR1 reads MGHRA; CDR2 reads YSYEKL. The CDR3 sequence is 17 residues long. The chain's CDR3 is CASSQDGNRDRYYGYTF.

The chain couples TRBV6-1 to TRBJ1-1. The germline V gene encodes CDR1 MNHNS and CDR2 SASEGT. The CDR3 contains 12 residues. The CDR3: CASSEIHTEAFF.

This chain links TRBV12-3 or TRBV12-4 with TRBJ2-5. CDR3 length equals 12 residues. This CDR3 is CASSLIKETQYF.

V is TRBV20-1 and J is TRBJ2-1; with no DNA, the TCRdb D assignment of TRBD1 cannot be verified. CDR1 and CDR2 from the germline V gene are DFQATT and SNEGSKA (reference sequence). CDR3 length equals 15 residues. The CDR3 sequence is CSARVASGGKNEQFF.

This chain links TRBV7-2 with TRBJ2-2. This CDR3 has 13 residues. Germline V gene data show CDR1 as SGHTA and CDR2 as FQGNSA. The CDR3 loop is CASKSRGTGELFF.

The genes are TRBV7-2 and TRBJ2-2; TCRdb proposes TRBD1, but this gene call is untestable without DNA. Germline-derived CDR1 and CDR2 are SGHTA and FQGNSA. The CDR3 has 16 amino acids. CDR3 sequence reads: CASSLRDRANTGELFF.

The rearrangement joins TRBV4-2 to TRBJ2-4; TCRdb returns TRBD2, unconfirmable since there is no DNA. The CDR3 loop spans 19 amino acids. Germline CDR1 and CDR2: LGHNA and YNFKEQ. CDR3 region: CASSPGLAGGLRGKNIQYF.

The V and J genes are TRBV29-1 and TRBJ1-2. The CDR3 length is 13 residues. Looked up from germline, CDR1 is SQVTM and CDR2 is ANQGSEA. The chain's CDR3 is CSVVRTRDYGYTF.

The chain has TRBV7-2 and TRBJ1-1; TCRdb lists TRBD1, though no DNA is available to test this call. Germline CDR1 is SGHTA and CDR2 is FQGNSA. This CDR3 has 14 amino acids. The CDR3 here is CASGTGLANTEAFF.

Here the CDR3 reads CSVEEPGSPYNEQFF. This rearrangement joins TRBV29-1 to TRBJ2-1; TCRdb gives TRBD1 as the D gene, but with no DNA this cannot be confirmed. The CDR3 is 15 residues long. Looked up from germline, CDR1 is SQVTM and CDR2 is ANQGSEA.

The chain links TRBV9 to TRBJ2-6. Per the germline V gene, CDR1 is SGDLS and CDR2 is YYNGEE. This CDR3 comprises 15 residues. The CDR3 loop reads CASSPEWSGANVLTF.

The rearrangement uses TRBV29-1 and TRBJ1-1. Germline CDR1 is SQVTM and CDR2 is ANQGSEA. The CDR3 extends over 12 amino acids. The CDR3 region is CSVELPRVGAFF.

J is TRBJ2-2 and V is TRBV9. This CDR3 region has 16 residues. The germline V gene has CDR1 SGDLS and CDR2 YYNGEE. CDR3 protein: CASSVSGLSNTGELFF.